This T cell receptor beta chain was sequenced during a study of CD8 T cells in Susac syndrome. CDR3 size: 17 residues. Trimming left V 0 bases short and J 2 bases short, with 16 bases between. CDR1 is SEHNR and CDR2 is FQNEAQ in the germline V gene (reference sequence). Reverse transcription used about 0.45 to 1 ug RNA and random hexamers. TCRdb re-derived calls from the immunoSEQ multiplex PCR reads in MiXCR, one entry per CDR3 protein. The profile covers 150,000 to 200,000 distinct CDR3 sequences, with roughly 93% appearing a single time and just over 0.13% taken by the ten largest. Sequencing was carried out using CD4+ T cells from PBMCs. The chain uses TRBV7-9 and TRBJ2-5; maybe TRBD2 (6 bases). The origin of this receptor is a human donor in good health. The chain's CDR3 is CASSLAPLGRGQETQYF. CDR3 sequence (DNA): TGTGCCAGCAGCTTAGCACCCCTCGGGAGAGGGCAAGAGACCCAGTACTTC.